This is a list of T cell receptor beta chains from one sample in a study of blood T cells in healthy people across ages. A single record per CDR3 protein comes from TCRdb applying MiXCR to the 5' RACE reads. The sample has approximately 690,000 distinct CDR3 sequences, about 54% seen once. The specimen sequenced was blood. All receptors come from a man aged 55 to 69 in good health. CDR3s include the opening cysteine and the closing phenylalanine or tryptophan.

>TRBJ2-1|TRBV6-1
CASSEGSGQGVNEQFF
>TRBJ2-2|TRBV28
CASTTKSSGGGTGELFF
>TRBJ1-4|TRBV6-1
CASKSGTGDEKLFF
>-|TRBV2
CASSAWGFEQYF
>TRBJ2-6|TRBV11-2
CASSVGLGANVLTF
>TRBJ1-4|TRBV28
CACGQGVTNEKLFF
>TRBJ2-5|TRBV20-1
CSASIGFDEQYF
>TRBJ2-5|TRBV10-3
CAISDPAGVQETQYF
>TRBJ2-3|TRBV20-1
CSSGGTDTQYF
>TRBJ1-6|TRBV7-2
CASRALSDSPLHF
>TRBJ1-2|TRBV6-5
CASSWGDRSNYGYTF
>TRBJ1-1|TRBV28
CASIPSLNTEAFF
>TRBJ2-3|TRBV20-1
CSTSGGVTDTQYF
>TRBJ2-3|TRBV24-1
CATSGSWGDTQYF
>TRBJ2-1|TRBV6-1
CASSIGTGRYEQFF
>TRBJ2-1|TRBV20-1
CSARAGEGMAYNEQFF
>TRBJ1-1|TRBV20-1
CSAGSDRVDTEAFF
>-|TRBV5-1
CASSLEGGSSYNEQYF
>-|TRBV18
CASSYPEAGGHYNEQYF
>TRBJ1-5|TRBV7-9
CASSKGGNQPQHF
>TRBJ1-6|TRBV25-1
CASSELGTVANSPLHF
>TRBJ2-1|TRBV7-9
CASSHTTARETQFF
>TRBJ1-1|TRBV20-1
CSARVGNTEAFF
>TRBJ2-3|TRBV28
CASSLQGNTDTQYF
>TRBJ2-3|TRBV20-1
CSASEPGEDTQYF
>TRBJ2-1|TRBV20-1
CSAKSSGTLEQFF
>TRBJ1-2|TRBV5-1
CASSLQDGPYGYTF
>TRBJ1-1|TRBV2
CASEGENGSGAFF
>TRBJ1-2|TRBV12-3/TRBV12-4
CASSLGQGPRGYTF
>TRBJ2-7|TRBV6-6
CASSIRPGLSGLGEYF
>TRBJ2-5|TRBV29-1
CSDREQGGRETQYF
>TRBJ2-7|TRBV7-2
CASSRARNSRGPGYEQYF
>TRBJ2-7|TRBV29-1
CSVVTGHEQYF
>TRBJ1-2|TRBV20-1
CSAPGQGANYGYTF
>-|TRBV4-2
CASSQDAQGTSWNEQYF
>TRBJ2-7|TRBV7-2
CASSFRAGEQYF
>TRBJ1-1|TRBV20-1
CSARELTEAFF
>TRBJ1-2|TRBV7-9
CASSLEWVKSDGYTF
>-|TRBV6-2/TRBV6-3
CASSYSVRLETQYF
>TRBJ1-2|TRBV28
CASRTRQSYGYTF
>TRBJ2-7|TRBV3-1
CASSPQTGDYEQYF
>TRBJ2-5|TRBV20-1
CSAGRGAVQETQYF
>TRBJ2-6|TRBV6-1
CASSAEDSGANVLTF
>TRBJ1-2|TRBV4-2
CASSPTATNYGYTF
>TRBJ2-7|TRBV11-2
CASSLVVEDFYEQYF
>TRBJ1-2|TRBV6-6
CASSYSGQLNYGYTF
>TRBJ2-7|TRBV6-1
CASSYPGTGIYEQYF
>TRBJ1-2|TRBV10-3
CAIRGRSGLVYGYTF
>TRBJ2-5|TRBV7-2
CAAGPGGSSYNEQYF
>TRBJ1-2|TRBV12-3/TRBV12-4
CASSLWDSGNYGYTF
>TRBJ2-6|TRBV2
CASSEWGAGANVLTF
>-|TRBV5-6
CASSLISRPSSYNEQYF
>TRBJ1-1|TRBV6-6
CASMDSTTEAFF
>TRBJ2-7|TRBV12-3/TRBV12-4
CASSFVPYEQYF
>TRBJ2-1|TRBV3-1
CASSPDRIAYNEQFF